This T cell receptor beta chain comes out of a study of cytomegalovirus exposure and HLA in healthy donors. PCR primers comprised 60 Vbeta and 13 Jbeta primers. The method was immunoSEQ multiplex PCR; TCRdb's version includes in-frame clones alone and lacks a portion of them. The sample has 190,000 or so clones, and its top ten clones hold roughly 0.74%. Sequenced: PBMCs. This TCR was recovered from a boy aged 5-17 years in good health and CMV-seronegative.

CDR3 in DNA: TGCGCCAGCAGCTTGGCCGGGACAGGGCGCTCCTATAATTCACCCCTCCACTTT. Translation gives CASSLAGTGRSYNSPLHF. The chain combines TRBV5-1 with TRBJ1-6; 9 bases map to TRBD1. The CDR3 has 18 residues. Germline V gene sequence: CDR1 SGHRS, CDR2 YFSETQ. V shed 0 bases, J shed 0 bases, and the junction held 4 bases outside the gene matches.